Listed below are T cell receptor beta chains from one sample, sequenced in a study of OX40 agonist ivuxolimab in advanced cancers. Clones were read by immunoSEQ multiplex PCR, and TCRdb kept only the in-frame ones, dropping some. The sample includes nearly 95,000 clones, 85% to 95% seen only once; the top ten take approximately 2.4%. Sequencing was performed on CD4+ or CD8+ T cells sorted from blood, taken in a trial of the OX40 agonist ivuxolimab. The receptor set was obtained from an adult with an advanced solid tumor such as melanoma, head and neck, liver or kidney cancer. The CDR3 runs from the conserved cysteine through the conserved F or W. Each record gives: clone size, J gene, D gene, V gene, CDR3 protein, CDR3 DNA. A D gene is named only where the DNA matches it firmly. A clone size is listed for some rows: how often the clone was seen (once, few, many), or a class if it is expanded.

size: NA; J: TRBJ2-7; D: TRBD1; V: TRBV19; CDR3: CASSIGTGGYEQYF; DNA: TGTGCCAGTAGTATCGGGACAGGGGGCTACGAGCAGTACTTC
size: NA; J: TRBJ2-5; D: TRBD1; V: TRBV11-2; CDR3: CASSSSDRDEETQYF; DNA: TGTGCCAGCAGCTCGAGCGACAGGGACGAAGAGACCCAGTACTTC
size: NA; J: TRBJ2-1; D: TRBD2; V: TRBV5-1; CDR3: CASSFSGLAGAYNEQFF; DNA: TGCGCCAGCAGCTTCTCGGGACTAGCGGGGGCTTACAATGAGCAGTTCTTC
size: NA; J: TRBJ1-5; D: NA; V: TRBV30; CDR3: CAWSFRGIGQPQHF; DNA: TGTGCCTGGAGTTTCCGGGGGATCGGTCAGCCCCAGCATTTT
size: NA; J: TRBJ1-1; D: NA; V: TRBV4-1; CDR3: CASSQEALETEAFF; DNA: TGCGCCAGCAGCCAAGAGGCCCTGGAGACTGAAGCTTTCTTT
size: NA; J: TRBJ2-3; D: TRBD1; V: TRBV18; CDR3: CASSPSTGGLKDTQYF; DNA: TGTGCCAGCTCACCATCGACAGGGGGTCTTAAAGATACGCAGTATTTT
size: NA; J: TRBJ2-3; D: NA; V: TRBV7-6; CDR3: CASSWERWDTQYF; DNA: TGTGCCAGCAGTTGGGAGAGGTGGGATACGCAGTATTTT
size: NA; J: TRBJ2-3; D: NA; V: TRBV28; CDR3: CASSLSLPYGTADTQYF; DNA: TGTGCCAGCAGTTTATCGCTCCCCTACGGAACAGCAGATACGCAGTATTTT
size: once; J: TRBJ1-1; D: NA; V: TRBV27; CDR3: CASSPSWQTINTEAFF; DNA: TGTGCCAGCAGTCCCTCCTGGCAGACTATAAACACTGAAGCTTTCTTT
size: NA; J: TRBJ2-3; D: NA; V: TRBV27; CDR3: CASSRVVSTDTQYF; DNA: TGTGCCAGCAGTCGGGTTGTTAGCACAGATACGCAGTATTTT
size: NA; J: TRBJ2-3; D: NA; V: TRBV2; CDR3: CASRGAGRSTDTQYF; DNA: TGTGCCAGCAGGGGAGCGGGTCGAAGCACAGATACGCAGTATTTT
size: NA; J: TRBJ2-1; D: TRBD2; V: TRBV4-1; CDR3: CASGPTSGRSDEQFF; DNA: TGCGCCAGCGGACCCACTAGCGGGAGAAGCGATGAGCAGTTCTTC
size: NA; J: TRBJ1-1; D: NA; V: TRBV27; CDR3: CASSLKGSTEAFF; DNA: TGTGCCAGCAGTTTAAAGGGGAGCACTGAAGCTTTCTTT
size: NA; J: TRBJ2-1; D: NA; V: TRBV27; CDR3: CASSRVGNEQFF; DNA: TGTGCCAGCAGTAGGGTGGGCAATGAGCAGTTCTTC
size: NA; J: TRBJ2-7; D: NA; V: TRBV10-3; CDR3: CAIRMDSSYEQYF; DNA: TGTGCCATCAGGATGGACAGCTCCTACGAGCAGTACTTC
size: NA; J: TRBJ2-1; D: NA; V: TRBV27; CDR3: CASSLFSGRSSYNEQFF; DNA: TGTGCCAGCAGTTTATTTAGCGGAAGGAGCTCCTACAATGAGCAGTTCTTC
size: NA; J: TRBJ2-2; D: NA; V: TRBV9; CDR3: CASSVEGTPNTGELFF; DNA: TGTGCCAGCAGCGTAGAAGGGACACCGAACACCGGGGAGCTGTTTTTT
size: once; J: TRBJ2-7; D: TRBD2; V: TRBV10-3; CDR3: CATGTSGTLLEQYF; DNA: TGTGCCACCGGGACTAGCGGGACCCTCCTCGAGCAGTACTTC
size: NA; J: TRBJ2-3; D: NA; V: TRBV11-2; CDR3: CASSLVPQGGEGTDTQYF; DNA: TGTGCCAGCAGCTTAGTACCGCAGGGGGGAGAAGGAACAGATACGCAGTATTTT
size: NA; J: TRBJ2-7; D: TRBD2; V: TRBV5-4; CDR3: CASSLEGSGDSYEQYF; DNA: TGTGCCAGCAGCTTGGAAGGTAGCGGGGACTCCTACGAGCAGTACTTC
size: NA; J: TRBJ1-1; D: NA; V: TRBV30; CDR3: CAWSFVGAGYQEAFF; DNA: TGTGCCTGGAGTTTCGTGGGGGCAGGGTATCAGGAAGCTTTCTTT
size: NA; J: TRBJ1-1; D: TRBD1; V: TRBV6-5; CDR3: CASGPQGDTEAFF; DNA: TGTGCCAGCGGTCCACAGGGGGACACTGAAGCTTTCTTT
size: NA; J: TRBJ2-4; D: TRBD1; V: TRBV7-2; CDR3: CASSSSGTGGNIQYF; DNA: TGTGCCAGCAGCAGCTCCGGGACAGGGGGCAACATTCAGTACTTC
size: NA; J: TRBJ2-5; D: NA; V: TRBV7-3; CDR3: CASSFVHGETQYF; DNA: TGTGCCAGCAGCTTTGTGCATGGTGAGACCCAGTACTTC
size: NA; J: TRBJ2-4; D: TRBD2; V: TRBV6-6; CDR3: CASSWEGRGNIQYF; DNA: TGTGCCAGCAGTTGGGAGGGGCGTGGAAACATTCAGTACTTC
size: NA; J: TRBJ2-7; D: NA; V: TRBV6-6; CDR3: CASSTQGPRGTEQYF; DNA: TGTGCCAGCAGTACCCAGGGGCCTAGGGGCACGGAGCAGTACTTC
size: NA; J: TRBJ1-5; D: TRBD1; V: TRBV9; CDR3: CASSSTGDVNQPQHF; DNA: TGTGCCAGCAGCTCGACAGGGGATGTGAACCAGCCCCAGCATTTT
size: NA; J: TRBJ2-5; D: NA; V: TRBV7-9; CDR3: CASRGLEQTQYF; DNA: TGTGCCAGCAGAGGTCTTGAACAGACCCAGTACTTC
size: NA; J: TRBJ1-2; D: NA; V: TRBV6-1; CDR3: CGIRGANYGYTF; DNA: TGTGGAATAAGGGGAGCGAACTATGGCTACACCTTC
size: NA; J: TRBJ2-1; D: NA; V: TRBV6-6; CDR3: CASRDGYNEQFF; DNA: TGTGCCAGCAGAGACGGGTACAATGAGCAGTTCTTC
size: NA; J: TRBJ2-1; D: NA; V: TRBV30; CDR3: CAWSVLGLNEQFF; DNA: TGTGCCTGGAGTGTACTGGGGCTCAATGAGCAGTTCTTC
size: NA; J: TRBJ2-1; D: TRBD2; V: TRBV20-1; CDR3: CSARGGGEQFF; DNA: TGCAGTGCTAGAGGGGGGGGTGAGCAGTTCTTC
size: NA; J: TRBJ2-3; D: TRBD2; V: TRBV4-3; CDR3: CASSRELAGADTQYF; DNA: TGCGCCAGCAGCCGGGAACTAGCGGGGGCGGATACGCAGTATTTT
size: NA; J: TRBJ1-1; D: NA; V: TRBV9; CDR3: CASSVAGRMNTEAFF; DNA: TGTGCCAGCAGCGTAGCAGGTAGGATGAACACTGAAGCTTTCTTT
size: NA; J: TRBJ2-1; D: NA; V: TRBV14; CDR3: CASSLPSHNEQFF; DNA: TGTGCCAGCAGCCTCCCTTCCCACAATGAGCAGTTCTTC
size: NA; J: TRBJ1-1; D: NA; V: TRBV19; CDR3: CASSKIARDTEAFF; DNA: TGTGCCAGTAGTAAAATCGCCCGCGACACTGAAGCTTTCTTT
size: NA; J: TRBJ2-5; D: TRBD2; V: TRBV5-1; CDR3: CASSSSGDSLPPPYF; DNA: TGCGCCAGCAGCTCCAGCGGGGACTCTCTTCCCCCCCCGTACTTC
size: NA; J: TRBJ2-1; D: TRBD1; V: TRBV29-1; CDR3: CSAQGGYNEQFF; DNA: TGCAGCGCACAGGGGGGTTACAATGAGCAGTTCTTC
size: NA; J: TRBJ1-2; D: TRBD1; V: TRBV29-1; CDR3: CSVRTGFGYTF; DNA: TGCAGCGTCCGGACAGGGTTTGGCTACACCTTC
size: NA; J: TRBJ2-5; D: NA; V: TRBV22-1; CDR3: CPGSARWREWKTQYF; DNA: TGTCCTGGGAGCGCACGCTGGCGTGAGTGGAAGACCCAGTACTTC
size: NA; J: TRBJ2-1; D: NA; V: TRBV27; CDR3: CASSLYRDNEQFF; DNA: TGTGCCAGCAGTTTATATCGGGACAATGAGCAGTTCTTC
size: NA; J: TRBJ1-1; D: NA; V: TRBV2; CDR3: CASTPAPNTEAFF; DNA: TGTGCCAGCACCCCCGCGCCGAACACTGAAGCTTTCTTT
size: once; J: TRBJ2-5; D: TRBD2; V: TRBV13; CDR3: CASSLGGTSGGVFTQYF; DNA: TGTGCCAGCAGCTTAGGCGGGACTAGCGGGGGTGTTTTCACCCAGTACTTC
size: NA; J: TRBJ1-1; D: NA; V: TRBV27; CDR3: CASSSRGMNTEAFF; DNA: TGTGCCAGCAGTTCCAGGGGAATGAACACTGAAGCTTTCTTT